This entry describes one T cell receptor (beta chain). These data come from a study of blood T cell repertoires in COVID-19. Between the trimmed V and J ends, which lost 4 bases and 0 bases, there was a span of 13 bases. CDR1 is LNHNV, CDR2 YYDKDF, per germline (reference sequence). The CDR3 sequence is 17 residues long. Data came from immunoSEQ multiplex PCR; TCRdb stores just in-frame clones and leaves some out. The repertoire holds approximately 250,000 clones, with 65% to 90% as singletons. Sequenced sample: PBMCs or T cells enriched from blood (not recorded which). The sequence derives from a woman in her forties or fifties with acute COVID-19. V and J are TRBV15 and TRBJ1-6; perhaps TRBD1 as D (5 bases). The CDR3, as DNA: TGTGCCACCAGCACCACAGGTCCCGTCTCCTATAATTCACCCCTCCACTTT. Translation gives CATSTTGPVSYNSPLHF. Complete variable domain (other parts from reference TRBV15 and TRBJ1-6): DAMVIQNPRYQVTQFGKPVTLSCSQTLNHNVMYWYQQKSSQAPKLLFHYYDKDFNNEADTPDNFQSRRPNTSFCFLDIRSPGLGDTAMYLCATSTTGPVSYNSPLHFGNGTRLTVT.